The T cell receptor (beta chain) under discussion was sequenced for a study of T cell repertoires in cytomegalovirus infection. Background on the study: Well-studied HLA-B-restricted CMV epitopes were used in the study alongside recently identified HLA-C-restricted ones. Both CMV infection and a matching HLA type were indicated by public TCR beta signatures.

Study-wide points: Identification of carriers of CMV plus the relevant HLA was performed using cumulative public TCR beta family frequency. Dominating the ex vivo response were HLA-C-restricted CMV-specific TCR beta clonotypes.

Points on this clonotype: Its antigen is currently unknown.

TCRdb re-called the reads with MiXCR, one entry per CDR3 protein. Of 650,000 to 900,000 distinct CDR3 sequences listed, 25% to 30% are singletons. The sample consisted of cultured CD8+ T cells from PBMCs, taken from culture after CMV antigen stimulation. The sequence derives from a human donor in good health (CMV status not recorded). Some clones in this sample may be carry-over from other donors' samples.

The CDR3 protein is CASSLGAGVTNEQYF. The CDR3 DNA reads as TGTGCCAGCAGCTTGGGGGCAGGGGTTACGAACGAGCAGTACTTC. The J gene is TRBJ2-7, the V gene TRBV7-6, with a possible D match to TRBD1 (6 bases). The CDR3 totals 15 residues. V lost 3 bases and J 5 bases, leaving 17 bases between the germline ends. Germline V gene data show CDR1 as SGHVS and CDR2 as FNYEAQ.